What follows are 25 T cell receptor beta chains derived from one specimen sequenced in a study of Ad26.COV2.S vaccination and SARS-CoV-2 variants. Repertoires were generated with immunoSEQ multiplex PCR, while TCRdb's copy carries only in-frame clones and drops some. This table has about 280,000 clones, over 75% appearing once. Treatment given: roughly 18 received Ad26.COV2.S at low or high dose, single or two shots; about 5 received placebo; per-sample allocation not given. Collection of the samples took place on day 63 after the first injection of vaccine or placebo. The specimen comprised peripheral blood, sampled in a trial of Ad26.COV2.S vaccine versus placebo. These receptors were collected from a person aged 18-65 years who received the Ad26.COV2.S COVID-19 vaccine or a placebo.

The V gene is TRBV6-5, the J gene TRBJ1-5; 7 bases align to TRBD1. V shed 6 bases and J 4 bases; nucleotides not matched to a gene: 6. CDR3 size: 14 residues. Looked up from germline, CDR1 is MNHEY and CDR2 is SVGAGI. The DNA for the CDR3 is TGTGCCAGCAGCCCCGGGACAGTGAATCAGCCCCAGCATTTT. This translates into CASSPGTVNQPQHF.

A few counts support this clone. This chain joins TRBV7-2 and TRBJ1-5, with D unresolved. V dropped 5 bases and J dropped 5 bases, with 16 bases sitting between them. The length of the CDR3 is 15 residues. CDR1 SGHTA and CDR2 FQGNSA come from the germline V gene. The CDR3 DNA sequence: TGTGCCAGCAGCCCTAGTTTTCTGGCGGATCAGCCCCAGCATTTT. This codes for CASSPSFLADQPQHF. Complete variable domain (other parts from reference TRBV7-2 and TRBJ1-5): GAGVSQSPSNKVTEKGKDVELRCDPISGHTALYWYRQSLGQGLEFLIYFQGNSAPDKSGLPSDRFSAERTGGSVSTLTIQRTQQEDSAVYLCASSPSFLADQPQHFGDGTRLSIL.

V is TRBV5-5 and J is TRBJ1-2; TRBD1 matches 7 bases. With V trimmed by 4 bases and J by 3 bases, 9 bases remained unmatched. The germline CDR1 and CDR2 sequences are SGHKS and YYEKEE (reference sequence). The CDR3 consists of 15 residues. For the CDR3, the DNA is TGTGCCAGCAGCATAAGAACAGGGGCCGACTATGGCTACACCTTC. The encoded protein is CASSIRTGADYGYTF. Using reference TRBV5-5 and TRBJ1-2 for the parts outside the CDR3, the full variable domain is DAGVTQSPTHLIKTRGQQVTLRCSPISGHKSVSWYQQVLGQGPQFIFQYYEKEERGRGNFPDRFSARQFPNYSSELNVNALLLGDSALYLCASSIRTGADYGYTFGSGTRLTVV.

This chain connects TRBV7-9 to TRBJ2-1; D may be TRBD1 (6 bases). From germline, CDR1 is SEHNR and CDR2 FQNEAQ (reference sequence). This CDR3 contains 13 residues. V was clipped by 6 bases and J by 7 bases, with 13 bases between them. CDR3 sequence (DNA): TGTGCCAGCAGTTTCGACAGGATTAATGAGCAGTTCTTC. Translating gives CASSFDRINEQFF.

This clone was seen a handful of times. This chain uses TRBV7-2 with TRBJ2-2, with 7 bases that match TRBD1. The CDR3 is 16 amino acids. Germline-derived CDR1 and CDR2 are SGHTA and FQGNSA. After removal of 5 bases from V and 2 bases from J, the junction contained 8 bases not matched to a gene. The CDR3 region has the DNA TGTGCCAGCAGCATCAAGACAGGGCGCAACACCGGGGAGCTGTTTTTT. Encoded protein: CASSIKTGRNTGELFF.

V gene TRBV6-2 or TRBV6-3 combines with J gene TRBJ1-1; weak D call: TRBD1 (6 bases). The CDR3 is 14 residues long. From germline, CDR1 is MNHEY and CDR2 SVGEGT. V lost 5 bases and J lost 6, with 16 bases in between. The CDR3: CASSAHREGAEAFF. The CDR3, as DNA: TGTGCCAGCAGTGCCCACAGGGAAGGGGCTGAAGCTTTCTTT.

The chain links TRBV5-1 to TRBJ1-1; no definite D call. The CDR3 extends over 14 amino acids. Trimming pared 4 bases from V and 1 base from J, leaving 11 bases between. The V gene's germline CDR1 is SGHRS and CDR2 YFSETQ. The CDR3 DNA reads TGCGCCAGCAGCCCCGTCGCGGGGAACACTGAAGCTTTCTTT. This translates into CASSPVAGNTEAFF.

This CDR3 is CASSYSSAGGKETQYF. The CDR3 region has the DNA TGTGCCAGCAGTTACTCGTCGGCAGGGGGCAAAGAGACCCAGTACTTC. J is TRBJ2-5 and V is TRBV6-2 or TRBV6-3; 8 nucleotides match TRBD1. V gave up 0 bases and J gave up 3 bases; unmatched junction bases: 6. Germline V gene sequence: CDR1 MNHEY, CDR2 SVGEGT. This CDR3 region has 16 residues.

The gene calls are TRBV12-5 and TRBJ1-5; D uncertain. Between the trimmed V and J ends, which lost 6 bases and 7 bases, there was a span of 10 bases. The CDR3 is 12 amino acids. The germline gives CDR1 LGHNT, CDR2 FRNRAP. The CDR3 is CASGAQHQPQHF. Here the CDR3 DNA reads TGTGCTAGTGGGGCACAGCACCAGCCCCAGCATTTT.

The chain has TRBV3-1 (or the pseudogene TRBV3-2) and TRBJ1-5; no reliable D call. Germline CDR1 is LGHDT and CDR2 is YNNKEL (reference sequence). V lost 4 bases, J lost 3 bases, and 7 bases lay in between. The length of the CDR3 is 13 residues. The CDR3 protein is CASSLQLNQPQHF. CDR3 sequence (DNA): TGTGCCAGCAGCCTTCAACTCAATCAGCCCCAGCATTTT.

The gene calls are TRBV19 and TRBJ2-7; the D is unclear. The CDR3 is made up of 15 amino acids. V was shortened by 4 bases and J by 2 bases, with 15 bases between the two germline ends. In germline, CDR1 is LNHDA, CDR2 SQIVND (reference sequence). The CDR3 reads CASSSRPYSTYEQYF. The CDR3 DNA follows: TGTGCCAGTAGTAGCAGACCGTACAGTACCTACGAGCAGTACTTC.

About this clone: The sample holds other DNA sequences that translate to the same CDR3. The chain links TRBV3-1 (or the pseudogene TRBV3-2) to TRBJ2-1, with a weak D call TRBD1 (7 bases). CDR3 length equals 13 residues. CDR1 and CDR2 (germline): LGHDT, YNNKEL (reference sequence). The ends were cut back, 4 bases at V and 7 bases at J, with 11 bases in the middle. CDR3 DNA: TGTGCCAGCAGCCTGTCAGGGGGGAATGAGCAGTTCTTC. This sequence encodes CASSLSGGNEQFF.

To note about this clone: A much larger clone sits a single nucleotide away, making a read error possible. The same CDR3 also results from other DNA sequences found in this sample. The chain uses TRBV3-1 (or the pseudogene TRBV3-2) and TRBJ1-1; the D gene is possibly TRBD1 (5 bases). Germline-derived CDR1 and CDR2 are LGHDT and YNNKEL (reference sequence). The CDR3 sequence is 13 residues long. V lost 1 base and J lost 2, with 5 bases in between. The DNA for the CDR3 is TGTGCCAGCAGCCAAGGGGGCAACACTGAAGCTTTCTTT. It codes for CASSQGGNTEAFF.

This clone was counted a few times. The J gene is TRBJ2-2, the V gene TRBV19, with 9 nucleotides matching TRBD1. Germline CDR1 reads LNHDA; CDR2 reads SQIVND (reference sequence). Trimming took 5 bases from V and 7 from J; bases not matched to a gene: 5. The CDR3 is made up of 14 amino acids. The CDR3 loop is CASSAQGAVGELFF. The CDR3 region has the DNA TGTGCCAGTAGTGCACAGGGGGCGGTCGGGGAGCTGTTTTTT.

V gene TRBV6-6 combines with J gene TRBJ2-4; D is unclear. The germline V gene has CDR1 MNHNY and CDR2 SVGAGI (reference sequence). V was clipped by 8 bases and J by 7 bases, with 12 bases between them. This CDR3 contains 12 residues. This CDR3 is CASSPSVNIQYF. The CDR3 coding sequence is TGTGCCAGCTCTCCATCTGTGAACATTCAGTACTTC.

This clone came up once. This chain connects TRBV3-1 (or the pseudogene TRBV3-2) to TRBJ2-1; maybe TRBD2 (6 bases). With 5 bases removed from V and 8 bases from J, the gap between germline ends came to 13 bases. This CDR3 contains 13 residues. The germline V gene has CDR1 LGHDT and CDR2 YNNKEL (reference sequence). The DNA for the CDR3 is TGTGCCAGCAGCGCGGACTACCACTATGAGCAGTTCTTC. Translated, it gives CASSADYHYEQFF.

A remark on this clone: Other DNA sequences in this sample translate to the same CDR3. V gene TRBV30 combines with J gene TRBJ1-2; D remains unclear. V was clipped by 0 bases and J by 4 bases, with 9 bases between them. CDR3 size: 13 residues. Germline values: CDR1 GTSNPN, CDR2 SVGIG (reference sequence). The CDR3 region has the DNA TGTGCCTGGAGTGTCGGAGGTGTCTATGGCTACACCTTC. Residues: CAWSVGGVYGYTF.

The V call is TRBV9, the J call TRBJ2-5; maybe TRBD2 (6 bases). V gave up 0 bases and J gave up 5 bases, with 14 bases separating them. In germline, CDR1 is SGDLS, CDR2 YYNGEE. CDR3 length: 15 amino acids. The CDR3 is CASSVEGAGQETQYF. In DNA, the CDR3 is TGTGCCAGCAGCGTAGAAGGGGCGGGGCAGGAGACCCAGTACTTC.

The genes are TRBV19 and TRBJ1-3; D is uncertain. This CDR3 region has 12 residues. Trimming pared 8 bases from V and 1 base from J, leaving 6 bases between. Germline CDR1 and CDR2: LNHDA and SQIVND (reference sequence). The CDR3 nucleotides are TGTGCCAGTCGTACTTCTGGAAACACCATATATTTT. It codes for CASRTSGNTIYF.

This chain links TRBV4-1 with TRBJ1-1; 7 bases match TRBD1. The CDR3 length is 14 residues. Germline assignment: CDR1 MGHRA and CDR2 YSYEKL. The ends lost 4 bases at V and 1 base at J; junction bases unmatched: 3. CDR3 bases: TGCGCCAGCAGCCTATGGACAGGGAACACTGAAGCTTTCTTT. Protein product: CASSLWTGNTEAFF.

This chain joins TRBV2 and TRBJ2-5, with 10 bases lining up with TRBD2. The CDR3 is 14 residues long. With V trimmed by 4 bases and J by 7 bases, 6 bases remained unmatched. Germline V gene data show CDR1 as SNHLY and CDR2 as FYNNEI. CDR3 residues: CASSGTSGPGTQYF. CDR3 sequence (DNA): TGTGCCAGCAGTGGGACTAGCGGACCAGGGACCCAGTACTTC.

This clone appeared a single time. This chain links TRBV2 with TRBJ2-6; D is possibly TRBD2 (6 bases). This CDR3 contains 14 residues. With 7 bases removed from V and 2 bases from J, the gap between germline ends came to 9 bases. In germline, CDR1 is SNHLY, CDR2 FYNNEI. Here the CDR3 DNA reads TGTGCCAGCAATAGGGAGGCTGGGGCCAACGTCCTGACTTTC. It translates to CASNREAGANVLTF.

The chain links TRBV4-3 to TRBJ2-1; TRBD2 matches at 9 bases. CDR3 length equals 15 residues. Looked up from germline, CDR1 is LGHNA and CDR2 is YSLEER. V was pared by 1 base and J by 4 bases, with 2 bases of the junction left unmatched. The CDR3 DNA is TGCGCCAGCAGCCAAGCTAGCGGGGTATACAATGAGCAGTTCTTC. Translated: CASSQASGVYNEQFF.

This clone was seen a single time. V and J are TRBV27 and TRBJ1-1; possibly TRBD1 for D (5 bases). This CDR3 is 12 amino acids long. CDR1 MNHEY and CDR2 SMNVEV come from the germline V gene (reference sequence). The V gene lost 7 bases and the J gene lost 5 bases, with 11 bases spanning the gap. The CDR3 region has the DNA TGTGCCAGCAAAGACCGGGGGACTGAAGCTTTCTTT. Protein product: CASKDRGTEAFF.

The chain joins TRBV5-1 to TRBJ2-1; tentatively, D is TRBD2 (6 bases). The CDR3 has 12 residues. The ends were cut back, 4 bases at V and 15 bases at J, with 17 bases in the middle. Germline-derived CDR1 and CDR2 are SGHRS and YFSETQ. The CDR3: CASSLPGTGAFF. The CDR3 DNA is TGCGCCAGCAGCCTTCCCGGGACTGGGGCGTTCTTC.